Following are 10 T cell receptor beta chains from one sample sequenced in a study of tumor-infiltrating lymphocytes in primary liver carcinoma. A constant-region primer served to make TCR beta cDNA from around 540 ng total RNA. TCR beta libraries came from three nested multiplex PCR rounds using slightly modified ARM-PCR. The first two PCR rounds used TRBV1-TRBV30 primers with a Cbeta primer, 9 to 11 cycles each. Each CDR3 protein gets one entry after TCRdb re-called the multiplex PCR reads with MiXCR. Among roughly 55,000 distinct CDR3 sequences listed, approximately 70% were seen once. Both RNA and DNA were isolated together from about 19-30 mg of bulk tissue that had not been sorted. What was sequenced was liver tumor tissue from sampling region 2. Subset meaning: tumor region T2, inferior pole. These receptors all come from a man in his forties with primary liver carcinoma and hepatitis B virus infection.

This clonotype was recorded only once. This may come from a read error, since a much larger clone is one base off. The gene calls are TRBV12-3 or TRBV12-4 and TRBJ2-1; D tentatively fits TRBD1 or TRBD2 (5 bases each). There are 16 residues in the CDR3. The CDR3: CARSLLGPFPYNEQFF. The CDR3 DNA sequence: TGTGCCCGCAGCCTCCTGGGACCGTTTCCGTACAATGAGCAGTTCTTC.

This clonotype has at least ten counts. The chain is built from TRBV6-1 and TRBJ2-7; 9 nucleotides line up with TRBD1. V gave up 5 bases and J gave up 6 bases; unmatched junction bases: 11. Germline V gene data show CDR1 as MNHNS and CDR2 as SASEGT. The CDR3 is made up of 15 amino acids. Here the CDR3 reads CASSNPGTGLGEQYF. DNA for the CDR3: TGTGCCAGCAGTAACCCCGGGACAGGGCTGGGCGAGCAGTACTTC.

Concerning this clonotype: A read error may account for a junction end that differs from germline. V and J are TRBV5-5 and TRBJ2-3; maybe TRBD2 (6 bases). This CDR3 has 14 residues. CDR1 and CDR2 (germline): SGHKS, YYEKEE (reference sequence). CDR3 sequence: CANSPGTYTDTQYF. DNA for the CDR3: TGTGCCAACAGCCCGGGGACTTACACAGATACGCAGTATTTT.

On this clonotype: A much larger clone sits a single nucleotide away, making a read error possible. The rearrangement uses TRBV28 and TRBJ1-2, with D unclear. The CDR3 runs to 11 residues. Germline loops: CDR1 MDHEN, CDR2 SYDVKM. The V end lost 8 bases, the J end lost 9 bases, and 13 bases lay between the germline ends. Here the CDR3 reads CASGDLISYTF. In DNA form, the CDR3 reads TGTGCCAGCGGTGACCTGATAAGCTACACCTTC.

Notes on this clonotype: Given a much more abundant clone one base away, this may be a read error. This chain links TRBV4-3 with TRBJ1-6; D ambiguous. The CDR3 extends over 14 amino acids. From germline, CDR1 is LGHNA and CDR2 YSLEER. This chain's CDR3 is CASSQDFYDSLLHF. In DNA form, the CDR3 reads TGCGCCAGCAGCCAAGATTTTTACGATTCACTCCTCCACTTT.

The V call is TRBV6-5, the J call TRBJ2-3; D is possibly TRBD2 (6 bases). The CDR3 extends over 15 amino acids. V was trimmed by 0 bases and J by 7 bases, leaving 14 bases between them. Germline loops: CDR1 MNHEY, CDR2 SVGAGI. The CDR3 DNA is TGTGCCAGCAGTTACTCGGAGCTAGCGCCAAATACGCAGTATTTT. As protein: CASSYSELAPNTQYF.

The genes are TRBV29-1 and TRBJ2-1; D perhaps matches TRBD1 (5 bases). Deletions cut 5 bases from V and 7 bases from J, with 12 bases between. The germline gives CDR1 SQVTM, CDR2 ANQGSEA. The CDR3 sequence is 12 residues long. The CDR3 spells CSVRQIGNEQFF. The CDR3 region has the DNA TGCAGCGTTAGACAGATAGGGAATGAGCAGTTCTTC.

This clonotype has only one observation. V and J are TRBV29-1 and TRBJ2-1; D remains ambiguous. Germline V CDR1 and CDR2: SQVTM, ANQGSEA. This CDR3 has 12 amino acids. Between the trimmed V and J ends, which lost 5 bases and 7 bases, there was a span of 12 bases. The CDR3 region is CSVREGGNEQFF. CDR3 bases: TGCAGCGTTAGAGAAGGTGGGAATGAGCAGTTCTTC.

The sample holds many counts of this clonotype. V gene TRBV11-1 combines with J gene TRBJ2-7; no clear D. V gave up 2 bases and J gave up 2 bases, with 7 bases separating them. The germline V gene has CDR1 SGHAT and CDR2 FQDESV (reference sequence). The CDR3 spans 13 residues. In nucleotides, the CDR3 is TGTGCCAGCAGCTTAAGATCGCCCTACGAGCAGTACTTC. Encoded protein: CASSLRSPYEQYF.

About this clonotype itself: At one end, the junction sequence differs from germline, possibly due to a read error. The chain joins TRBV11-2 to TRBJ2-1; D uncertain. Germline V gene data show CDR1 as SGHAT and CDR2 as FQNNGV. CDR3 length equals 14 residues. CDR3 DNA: TGTACCAGCAGCCTATATAAAGCCTACAATGAGCAGTTCTTC. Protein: CTSSLYKAYNEQFF.